The 27 T cell receptor beta chains below all came from one sample that was sequenced in a study of Ad26.COV2.S vaccination and SARS-CoV-2 variants (dated by TCRdb to about 2021). The library was obtained by the immunoSEQ multiplex PCR assay. Drawn from immuneACCESS, this table holds only the in-frame rearrangements with V and J called that TCRdb kept. Clones are partly lost; checked studies trace under half to an unresolved V gene and leave the rest unexplained. This sample holds around 380,000 clones; around 85% were observed only once. The ten largest clones capture 3.5% of the sample. What this sample's treatment or condition label stands for: 15 to 20 received Ad26.COV2.S at low or high dose, single or two shots; roughly five received placebo; per-sample allocation not given. Repertoires of vaccine and placebo recipients were sequenced from samples collected on day 63 after the first injection.

This sample comprised peripheral blood, obtained in a trial of Ad26.COV2.S vaccine versus placebo. These receptors came from a person between 18 and 59 years old who received the Ad26.COV2.S COVID-19 vaccine or a placebo.

CDR3 protein: CASSQEAGVRNSPLHF. The CDR3 nucleotides are TGCGCCAGCAGCCAAGAAGCAGGGGTCCGTAATTCACCCCTCCACTTT. V gene TRBV4-1 combines with J gene TRBJ1-6, with a weak D call TRBD1 (6 bases). From germline, CDR1 is MGHRA and CDR2 YSYEKL. Between the trimmed V and J ends, which lost 0 bases and 6 bases, there was a span of 12 bases. CDR3 length equals 16 residues.

The chain joins TRBV19 to TRBJ1-4; no firm D call. V lost 5 bases and J 8 bases, leaving 12 bases between the germline ends. In germline, CDR1 is LNHDA, CDR2 SQIVND (reference sequence). This CDR3 comprises 13 residues. The CDR3 bases are TGTGCCAGTAGTCCGACCCCGGGCGAAAAACTGTTTTTT. This gives the protein CASSPTPGEKLFF. Full variable domain (remainder filled in from reference TRBV19 and TRBJ1-4): DGGITQSPKYLFRKEGQNVTLSCEQNLNHDAMYWYRQDPGQGLRLIYYSQIVNDFQKGDIAEGYSVSREKKESFPLTVTSAQKNPTAFYLCASSPTPGEKLFFGSGTQLSVL.

The gene calls are TRBV5-6 and TRBJ2-7; D is uncertain. V was pared by 3 bases and J by 4 bases, with 5 bases between. Germline values: CDR1 SGHDT, CDR2 YYEEEE. The CDR3 consists of 11 residues. The DNA for the CDR3 is TGTGCCAGCAGCTCAGGATACGAGCAGTACTTC. Translating it yields CASSSGYEQYF.

This clone showed up just a few times. This sequence joins TRBV5-4 and TRBJ2-7; D is undetermined. This CDR3 region has 11 residues. Germline CDR1 reads SGHNT; CDR2 reads YYREEE (reference sequence). With 0 bases removed from V and 6 bases from J, the gap between germline ends came to 4 bases. The CDR3: CASSLGAEQYF. CDR3 sequence (DNA): TGTGCCAGCAGCTTGGGTGCCGAGCAGTACTTC.

V gene TRBV20-1 combines with J gene TRBJ1-2, with D tentatively TRBD1 (5 bases). The CDR3 totals 10 residues. Looked up from germline, CDR1 is DFQATT and CDR2 is SNEGSKA (reference sequence). Trimming removed 8 bases from V and 7 bases from J, with 11 bases in between. The CDR3 DNA reads as TGCAGTTCCGGCCAGGGTGGCTACACCTTC. Translated, it gives CSSGQGGYTF.

The chain is built from TRBV3-1 (or the pseudogene TRBV3-2) and TRBJ2-3; D is unresolved. Deletions cut 3 bases from V and 4 bases from J, with 8 bases between. Germline values: CDR1 LGHDT, CDR2 YNNKEL (reference sequence). CDR3 length: 13 amino acids. The chain's CDR3 is CASSHETSDTQYF. CDR3 nucleotides: TGTGCCAGCAGCCATGAGACGTCAGATACGCAGTATTTT.

The chain carries TRBV5-6 and TRBJ1-4; no definite D call. The V and J ends lost 0 bases and 0 bases respectively, with 12 bases between them. The germline V gene has CDR1 SGHDT and CDR2 YYEEEE. This CDR3 contains 17 residues. The CDR3 nucleotides read TGTGCCAGCAGCTTGGCCGCGGGGTCTGCAACTAATGAAAAACTGTTTTTT. Protein sequence: CASSLAAGSATNEKLFF.

The chain recombines TRBV7-2 with TRBJ1-5; D uncertain. In germline, CDR1 is SGHTA, CDR2 FQGNSA. Between the trimmed V and J ends, which lost 0 bases and 9 bases, there was a span of 6 bases. There are 12 residues in the CDR3. CDR3 coding DNA: TGTGCCAGCAGCTTAGCGCTGGGGCCCCAGCATTTT. Residues: CASSLALGPQHF.

The V gene is TRBV5-1, the J gene TRBJ2-2; D gene unclear. V was pared by 0 bases and J by 9 bases, with 9 bases between. The germline gives CDR1 SGHRS, CDR2 YFSETQ. The CDR3 runs 13 residues. CDR3 sequence reads: CASSLAAARELFF. In DNA, the CDR3 is TGCGCCAGCAGCTTGGCCGCCGCTCGGGAGCTGTTTTTT.

This clone was counted a few times. This chain links TRBV6-2 or TRBV6-3 with TRBJ2-5, with 7 nucleotides matching TRBD2. The germline CDR1 and CDR2 sequences are MNHEY and SVGEGT. The CDR3 contains 15 residues. With V trimmed by 2 bases and J by 5 bases, 8 bases remained unmatched. CDR3 residues: CASSYPPTSSETQYF. CDR3 in DNA: TGTGCCAGCAGTTACCCCCCGACTAGCAGCGAGACCCAGTACTTC.

The rearrangement uses TRBV3-1 (or the pseudogene TRBV3-2) and TRBJ2-1, with D tentatively TRBD2 (6 bases). The germline CDR1 and CDR2 sequences are LGHDT and YNNKEL (reference sequence). The CDR3 totals 16 residues. V lost 0 bases and J lost 4, with 13 bases in between. CDR3: CASSQDSGGGYNEQFF. CDR3 coding DNA: TGTGCCAGCAGCCAAGATAGCGGAGGAGGATACAATGAGCAGTTCTTC.

This clone has only one observation. The rearrangement uses TRBV5-4 and TRBJ2-2; possibly TRBD1 or TRBD2 for D (5 bases each). This CDR3 contains 17 residues. Germline V gives CDR1 SGHNT, CDR2 YYREEE (reference sequence). V was clipped by 4 bases and J by 6 bases, with 22 bases between them. The CDR3 loop is CASSNAGTEMVAGELFF. The CDR3, as DNA: TGTGCCAGCAGCAACGCCGGGACGGAGATGGTCGCCGGGGAGCTGTTTTTT.

This sequence joins TRBV6-5 and TRBJ2-5; D is undetermined. The germline V gene encodes CDR1 MNHEY and CDR2 SVGAGI. V gave up 6 bases and J gave up 2 bases, with 10 bases separating them. The CDR3 is 13 residues long. CDR3 in amino acids: CASRTQEQETQYF. Here the CDR3 DNA reads TGTGCCAGCAGAACACAAGAACAAGAGACCCAGTACTTC.

The chain carries TRBV19 and TRBJ1-1; no definite D call. The CDR3 loop spans 13 amino acids. Trimming removed 4 bases at V and 4 bases at J, with 10 bases between. Germline lookup yields CDR1 LNHDA and CDR2 SQIVND (reference sequence). The CDR3: CASSTSLGTEAFF. The CDR3 DNA reads TGTGCCAGTAGTACCTCTTTGGGCACTGAAGCTTTCTTT.

About this clone itself: In the same sample, other DNA sequences code for this CDR3. The chain has TRBV27 and TRBJ1-1; D perhaps matches TRBD1 (6 bases). The V gene lost 3 bases and the J gene lost 1 base, with 9 bases spanning the gap. The CDR3 covers 14 residues. Germline V gives CDR1 MNHEY, CDR2 SMNVEV (reference sequence). The CDR3 protein is CASSFLGGNTEAFF. DNA of the CDR3: TGTGCCAGCAGTTTCCTAGGGGGGAACACTGAAGCTTTCTTT.

The chain combines TRBV5-1 with TRBJ1-1; no reliable D call. This CDR3 comprises 18 residues. Germline CDR1 reads SGHRS; CDR2 reads YFSETQ. The V and J ends lost 0 bases and 0 bases respectively, with 18 bases between them. CDR3 in amino acids: CASSLAKGPSIMNTEAFF. The CDR3 coding sequence is TGCGCCAGCAGCTTGGCCAAAGGACCCTCAATCATGAACACTGAAGCTTTCTTT.

This clone was seen only once. At one end, the junction sequence differs from germline, possibly due to a read error. The V gene is TRBV7-2, the J gene TRBJ2-1; D assignment may be TRBD1 or TRBD2 (6 bases each). The CDR3 sequence is 14 residues long. CDR1 is SGHTA, CDR2 FQGNSA, per germline. In nucleotides, the CDR3 is TGTGCCAGCAGCTTAAGCCCGCGGGACACCACGGGGATCTTC. Its translation is CASSLSPRDTTGIF.

This clone was found a few times. The chain carries TRBV4-1 and TRBJ2-7; D is undetermined. V lost 2 bases and J 5 bases, leaving 19 bases between the germline ends. The CDR3 extends over 16 amino acids. The germline V gene encodes CDR1 MGHRA and CDR2 YSYEKL. The CDR3 loop reads CASSQSIGQRLNEQYF. CDR3 nucleotide sequence: TGCGCCAGCAGCCAATCAATCGGGCAGAGGTTGAACGAGCAGTACTTC.

J is TRBJ2-3 and V is TRBV2; D might be TRBD1 (6 bases). The CDR3 sequence is 17 residues long. Trimming stripped 8 bases from V and 2 bases from J, with 23 bases between. Germline loops: CDR1 SNHLY, CDR2 FYNNEI. The CDR3 region has the DNA TGTGCCAGCCATACCGGGACACGGATCCCCCACACAGATACGCAGTATTTT. This sequence encodes CASHTGTRIPHTDTQYF.

J is TRBJ2-5 and V is TRBV7-9; TRBD1 matches at 11 bases. V lost 6 bases to trimming and J lost 4 bases; unmatched junction nucleotides: 4. CDR1 SEHNR and CDR2 FQNEAQ come from the germline V gene (reference sequence). The CDR3 spans 14 residues. CDR3 bases: TGTGCCAGCAGACCGGGACAGGGGGTAGAGACCCAGTACTTC. Protein: CASRPGQGVETQYF.

The rearrangement links TRBV4-3 to TRBJ2-5, with TRBD2 identical over 8 bases. Germline CDR1 reads LGHNA; CDR2 reads YSLEER. The CDR3 sequence is 16 residues long. J lost 4 bases, V lost 2 bases, and 9 bases had no gene match. For the CDR3, the DNA is TGCGCCAGCAGCCAAACTAGCGGCCCCGCGGGAGAGACCCAGTACTTC. Its protein product is CASSQTSGPAGETQYF.

The chain joins TRBV4-2 to TRBJ2-7; D possibly matches TRBD1 or TRBD2 (5 bases each). This CDR3 is built from 12 residues. CDR1 and CDR2 (germline): LGHNA, YNFKEQ. With 2 bases removed from V and 6 bases from J, the gap between germline ends came to 8 bases. CDR3 bases: TGTGCCAGCAGCCAATACGGGGCCGAGCAGTACTTC. Translated: CASSQYGAEQYF.

This clone was observed a few times. The chain employs TRBV12-3 or TRBV12-4 and TRBJ1-1; D gene ambiguous. The CDR3 is 12 residues long. The V gene lost 3 bases and the J gene lost 10 bases, with 12 bases spanning the gap. The CDR3 DNA reads TGTGCCAGCAGTTTCAATCGAGAGGGAGCTTTCTTT. Its translation is CASSFNREGAFF.

The chain joins TRBV19 to TRBJ1-1; D is possibly TRBD1 (5 bases). V lost 10 bases, J lost 4 bases, and 13 bases lay in between. This CDR3 region has 12 residues. Germline CDR1 LNHDA, CDR2 SQIVND (reference sequence). Here the CDR3 reads CATTSRGTEAFF. The CDR3 region has the DNA TGTGCCACTACCTCGAGGGGCACTGAAGCTTTCTTT.

In regard to this clone: Other DNA variants within this sample encode the same CDR3. This rearrangement joins TRBV5-1 to TRBJ1-5; possibly TRBD1 for D (6 bases). V was trimmed by 0 bases and J by 4 bases, leaving 11 bases between them. In germline, CDR1 is SGHRS, CDR2 YFSETQ. CDR3 length: 15 residues. CDR3 in amino acids: CASSLEGGGNQPQHF. DNA of the CDR3: TGCGCCAGCAGCTTGGAAGGGGGAGGGAATCAGCCCCAGCATTTT.

This clone was counted between two and nine times. The chain carries TRBV7-8 and TRBJ1-2; TRBD1 matches at 10 bases. This CDR3 comprises 18 residues. The V gene's germline CDR1 is SGHVS and CDR2 FQNEAQ. Losses at the gene ends were 5 bases for V and 4 bases for J; bases not matched to a gene: 16. The CDR3 DNA sequence: TGTGCCAGCAGCCTAACCGTCCCGGGACAGGGGAGAGGCTATGGCTACACCTTC. It specifies CASSLTVPGQGRGYGYTF.

The rearrangement joins TRBV3-1 (or the pseudogene TRBV3-2) to TRBJ2-3; 8 bases line up with TRBD1. CDR3 length equals 20 residues. V lost 3 bases to trimming and J lost 1 base; unmatched junction nucleotides: 18. Germline CDR1 reads LGHDT; CDR2 reads YNNKEL (reference sequence). CDR3 in amino acids: CASSQGTRRGLLPRTDTQYF. The CDR3 DNA is TGTGCCAGCAGCCAGGGGACGCGCAGGGGGCTCCTACCTCGCACAGATACGCAGTATTTT.